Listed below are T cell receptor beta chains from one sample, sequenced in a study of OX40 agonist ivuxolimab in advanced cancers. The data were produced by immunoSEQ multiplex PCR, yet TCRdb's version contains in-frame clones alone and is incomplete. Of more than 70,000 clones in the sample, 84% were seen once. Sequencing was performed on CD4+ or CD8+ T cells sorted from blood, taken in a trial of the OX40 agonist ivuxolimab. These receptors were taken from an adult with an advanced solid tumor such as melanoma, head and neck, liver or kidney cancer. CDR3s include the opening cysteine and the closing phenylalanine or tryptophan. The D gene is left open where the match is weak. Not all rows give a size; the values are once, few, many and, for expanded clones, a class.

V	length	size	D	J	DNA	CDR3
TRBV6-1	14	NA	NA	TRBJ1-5	TGTGCCAGCAGCACGAGAGGGGGGCATCAGCCCCAGCATTTT	CASSTRGGHQPQHF
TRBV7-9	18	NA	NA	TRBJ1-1	TGTGCCAGCAGTTTCTTTTTGGCCCTAGCAGGGGAGGACACTGAAGCTTTCTTT	CASSFFLALAGEDTEAFF
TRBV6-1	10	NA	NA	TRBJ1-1	TGTGCCAGCAGCGTAGGCGAAGCTTTCTTT	CASSVGEAFF
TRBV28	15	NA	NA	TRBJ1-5	TGTGCCAGCAGTTTGGTATCGGGATACAATCAGCCCCAGCATTTT	CASSLVSGYNQPQHF
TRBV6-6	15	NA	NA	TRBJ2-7	TGTGCCAGCAGTTACTCCCCTTACTCCTCCTACGAGCAGTACTTC	CASSYSPYSSYEQYF
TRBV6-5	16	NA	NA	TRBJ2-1	TGTGCCAGCAGTTACGAAGGGGTGGCCTCCTACAATGAGCAGTTCTTC	CASSYEGVASYNEQFF
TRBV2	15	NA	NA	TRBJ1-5	TGTGCCAGCACCATATTAGGAGGGGGTAATCAGCCCCAGCATTTT	CASTILGGGNQPQHF
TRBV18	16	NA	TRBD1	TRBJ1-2	TGTGCCAGCTCACAGGGGACAGGGATTTCGCGAGATGGCTACACCTTC	CASSQGTGISRDGYTF
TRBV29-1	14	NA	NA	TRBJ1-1	TGCAGCGTTGTACAGGGCCTCTTGAACACTGAAGCTTTCTTT	CSVVQGLLNTEAFF
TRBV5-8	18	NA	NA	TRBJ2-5	TGTGCCAGCAGCCCCGGGACTCAGCGTCGTACCTCTTCTGAGACCCAGTACTTC	CASSPGTQRRTSSETQYF
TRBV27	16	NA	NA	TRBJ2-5	TGTGCCAGCAGTTTAACGGCCACTTGGAAGGGGGAGACCCAGTACTTC	CASSLTATWKGETQYF
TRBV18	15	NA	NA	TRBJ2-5	TGTGCCAGCTCAGTCGACAGCCGGGGAGTGGAGACCCAGTACTTC	CASSVDSRGVETQYF
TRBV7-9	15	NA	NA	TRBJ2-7	TGTGCCAGCAGCTTAGGTGGCGCAATCACCTACGAGCAGTACTTC	CASSLGGAITYEQYF
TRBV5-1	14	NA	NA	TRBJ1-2	TGCGCCAGCAGCTTGCAGGGGTTCGACTATGGCTACACCTTC	CASSLQGFDYGYTF
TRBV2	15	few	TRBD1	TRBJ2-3	TGTGCCATCCCTCCCCGGGACAGTAGCACAGATACGCAGTATTTT	CAIPPRDSSTDTQYF
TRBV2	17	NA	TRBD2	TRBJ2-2	TGTGCCAGCGGCCGAACTAGCGGGGGCTCGGGGACCGGGGAGCTGTTTTTT	CASGRTSGGSGTGELFF
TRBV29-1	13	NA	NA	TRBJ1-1	TGCAGCGGGGCCTCAGGAATGGGCACTGAAGCTTTCTTT	CSGASGMGTEAFF
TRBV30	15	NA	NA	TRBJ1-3	TGTGCCTGGAGCGTCGACACTAACTCTGGAAACACCATATATTTT	CAWSVDTNSGNTIYF
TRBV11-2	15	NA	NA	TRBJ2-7	TGTGCCAGCAGCTTAGCCGGACTGGGAGGCTACGAGCAGTACTTC	CASSLAGLGGYEQYF
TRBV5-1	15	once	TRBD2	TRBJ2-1	TGCGCCAGCAGAACGACTAGCGGGACAATCAATGAGCAGTTCTTC	CASRTTSGTINEQFF
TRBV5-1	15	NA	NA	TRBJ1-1	TGCGCCAGCAGCTTGTCAGCCGGGTTGCACACTGAAGCTTTCTTT	CASSLSAGLHTEAFF
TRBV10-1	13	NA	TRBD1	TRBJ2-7	TGCGCCAGCAGGGGACAGGATACCTACGAGCAGTACTTC	CASRGQDTYEQYF
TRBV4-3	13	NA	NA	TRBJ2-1	TGCGCCAGCAGCCAAGATACAGGGAATGAGCAGTTCTTC	CASSQDTGNEQFF
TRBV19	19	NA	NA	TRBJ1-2	TGTGCCAGTACACCTCCTCCCGGAACAGAGAGGATTAGGACCTATGGCTACACCTTC	CASTPPPGTERIRTYGYTF
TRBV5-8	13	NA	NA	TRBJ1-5	TGTGCCAGCAGCTTGTATGGCAATCAGCCCCAGCATTTT	CASSLYGNQPQHF
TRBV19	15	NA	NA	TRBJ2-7	TGTGCCAGTAGTATTTACGGGACATCTTCCTACGAGCAGTACTTC	CASSIYGTSSYEQYF
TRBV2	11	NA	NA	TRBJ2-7	TGTGCCAGCAGTACAGGGTGGGAGCAGTACTTC	CASSTGWEQYF
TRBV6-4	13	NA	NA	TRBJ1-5	TGTGCCAGCAGTGGGAGGGTGAGTCAGCCCCAGCATTTT	CASSGRVSQPQHF
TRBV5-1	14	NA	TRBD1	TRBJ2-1	TGCGCCAGCAGCCAGGACAGGGGGTACAATGAGCAGTTCTTC	CASSQDRGYNEQFF
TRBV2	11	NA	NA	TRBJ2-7	TGTGCCAGCAGTGACGGGTACGAGCAGTACTTC	CASSDGYEQYF
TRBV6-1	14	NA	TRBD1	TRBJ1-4	TGTGCCAGCAGCCCGGACAGGGGGCGTGAAAAACTGTTTTTT	CASSPDRGREKLFF
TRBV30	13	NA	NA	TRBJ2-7	TGTGCCTGGGACTTTTCGGGGGTCTCCGAGCAGTACTTC	CAWDFSGVSEQYF
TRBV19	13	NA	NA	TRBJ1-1	TGTGCCAGTAGTTTCCGGGGGAACACTGAAGCTTTCTTT	CASSFRGNTEAFF
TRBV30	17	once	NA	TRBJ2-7	TGTGCCTGGAGTGTACGTAAGGCGGGAATAACCTCCTACGAGCAGTACTTC	CAWSVRKAGITSYEQYF
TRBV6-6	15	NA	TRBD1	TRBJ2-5	TGTGCCAGCAACCAGAGGACAGGGCGGAGAGAGACCCAGTACTTC	CASNQRTGRRETQYF
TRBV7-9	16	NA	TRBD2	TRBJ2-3	TGTGCCAGCAGCCGCGCGGGGCGGGGGAGCACAGATACGCAGTATTTT	CASSRAGRGSTDTQYF
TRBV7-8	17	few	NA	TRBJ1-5	TGTGCCAGCAGCTTAGGAGGACGGGGTGTGCGCAATCAGCCCCAGCATTTT	CASSLGGRGVRNQPQHF
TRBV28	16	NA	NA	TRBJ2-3	TGTGCCAGCAGTTTGAACCGAGGCCCTAGCACAGATACGCAGTATTTT	CASSLNRGPSTDTQYF
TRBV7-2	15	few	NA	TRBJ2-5	TGTGCCAGCAGCCCCACGGGGGCTGTCCTAGAGACCCAGTACTTC	CASSPTGAVLETQYF
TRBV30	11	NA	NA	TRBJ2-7	TGTGCCTGGAGTTCATGGTACGAGCAGTACTTC	CAWSSWYEQYF
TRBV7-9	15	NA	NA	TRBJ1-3	TGTGCCAGCAGCCTGGGGTTCGGCGCCCAAAACACCATATATTTT	CASSLGFGAQNTIYF
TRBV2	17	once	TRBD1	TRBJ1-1	TGTGCCAGCAGTGATTGGGGGACAGTTGGCTTGGCCACTGAAGCTTTCTTT	CASSDWGTVGLATEAFF
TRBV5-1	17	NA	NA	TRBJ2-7	TGCGCCAGCAGCTTGGGTAATCGGGGGGCGATCTCCTACGAGCAGTACTTC	CASSLGNRGAISYEQYF
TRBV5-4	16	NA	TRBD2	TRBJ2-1	TGTGCCAGCAGCCGGGGGACTAGCGGCTCCTACAATGAGCAGTTCTTC	CASSRGTSGSYNEQFF
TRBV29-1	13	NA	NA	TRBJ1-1	TGCAGCGTTGAAGGCCAGGGCGTTGTGGAAGCTTTCTTT	CSVEGQGVVEAFF
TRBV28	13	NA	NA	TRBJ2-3	TGTGCCAGCAGTTTCCCTTCACCTAATACGCAGTATTTT	CASSFPSPNTQYF
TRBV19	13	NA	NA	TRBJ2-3	TGTGCCAGTAGTATGCAGCTCACAGATACGCAGTATTTT	CASSMQLTDTQYF
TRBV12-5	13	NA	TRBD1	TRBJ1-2	TGTGCTAGTGGTTTCTCAGGGGGCGGTGGCTACACCTTC	CASGFSGGGGYTF
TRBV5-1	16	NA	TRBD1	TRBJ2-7	TGCGCCAGCAGCTTGGGAGGGGGCGCCTCAACCTACGAGCAGTACTTC	CASSLGGGASTYEQYF
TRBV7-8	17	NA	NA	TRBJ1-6	TGTGCCAGCAGCTTAGAGAGGCAGGCCGGCTATAATTCACCCCTCCACTTT	CASSLERQAGYNSPLHF
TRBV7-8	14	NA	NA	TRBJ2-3	TGTGCCAGCGGCCCAACTAGAGTATCAGATACGCAGTATTTT	CASGPTRVSDTQYF
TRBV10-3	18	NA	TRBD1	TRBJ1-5	TGTGCCATCAGTGAGCAGGGACAGGGGCTAGGCGGCAATCAGCCCCAGCATTTT	CAISEQGQGLGGNQPQHF